This T cell receptor (beta chain) was sequenced for a study of T cells in Graves' hyperthyroidism and ophthalmopathy. Overall study context: Staff took peripheral blood when the initial diagnosis was made, before any treatment began. Overall study findings and caveats: The model predicted ophthalmopathy a median around six months before onset. Also found in blood were most expanded thyroid clonotypes above 0.001.

Researchers defined stable Graves' hyperthyroidism as no ophthalmopathy progression within 18 months. Notes on this clonotype: Its antigen is not identified.

Amplification targeted TCR beta CDR3 regions from RNA transcripts. RT-PCR in the first round (using the HTBI primer set) targeted the TCR CDR3. From the multiplex PCR reads, TCRdb called clonotypes with MiXCR, one entry per CDR3 protein. This sample yields some 700,000 distinct CDR3 sequences, of which 17% are seen a single time; about a sixth belongs to the top ten. Germline CDR1 reads LNHDA; CDR2 reads SQIVND (reference sequence). The germline V and J ends were trimmed by 5 bases and 1 base, with 12 bases remaining between them. The CDR3 covers 14 residues. The sequence was obtained from a man aged 50 or older with Graves' hyperthyroidism. The chain uses TRBV19 and TRBJ2-7, with D hard to call. Sequenced input: blood. The DNA for the CDR3 is TGTGCCAGTAGTTCGTCCGTCGGTTCCTACGAGCAGTACTTC. The encoded protein is CASSSSVGSYEQYF.